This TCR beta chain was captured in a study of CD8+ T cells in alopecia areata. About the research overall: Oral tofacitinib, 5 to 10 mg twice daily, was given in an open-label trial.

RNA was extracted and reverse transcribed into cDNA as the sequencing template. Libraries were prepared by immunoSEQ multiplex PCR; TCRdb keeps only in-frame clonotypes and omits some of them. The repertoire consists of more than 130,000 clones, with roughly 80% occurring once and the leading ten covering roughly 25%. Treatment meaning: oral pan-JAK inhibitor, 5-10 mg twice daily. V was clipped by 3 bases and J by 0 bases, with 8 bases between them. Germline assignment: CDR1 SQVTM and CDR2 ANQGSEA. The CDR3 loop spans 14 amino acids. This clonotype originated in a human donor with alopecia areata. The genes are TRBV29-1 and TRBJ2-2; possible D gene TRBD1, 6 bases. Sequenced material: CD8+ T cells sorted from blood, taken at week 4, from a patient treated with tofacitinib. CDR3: CSVDRGTNTGELFF. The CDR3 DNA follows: TGCAGCGTTGACAGGGGAACGAACACCGGGGAGCTGTTTTTT.